This TCR beta chain was sequenced during a study of T cells after yellow fever vaccination. TCRdb reanalysed the 5' RACE reads using MiXCR and keeps one entry per CDR3 protein. The sample holds some 260,000 distinct CDR3 sequences, roughly 4.8% seen once. This CDR3 is 15 amino acids long. The germline V gene has CDR1 DFQATT and CDR2 SNEGSKA (reference sequence). Trimming cost V 0 bases and J 8 bases; bases outside gene matches: 11. Remarks on this clonotype: Its antigen remains unknown.

Study-wide results and caveats: Within FACS-sorted repertoires, abundant clonotypes contaminating from the bulk population could be present.

Specimen: CD4+ T cells sorted from PBMCs, collected on the day of the yellow fever booster vaccination. V is TRBV20-1 and J is TRBJ2-7; TRBD1 matches at 9 bases. The source is a man aged 18 to 29 who received the YFV17D yellow fever vaccine. The CDR3 region has the DNA TGCAGTGCTAGAGATGTCGGACAGGGGACGATCCAGCAGTACTTC. Its protein is CSARDVGQGTIQQYF.